The 10 T cell receptor beta chains below all came from one sample that was sequenced in a study of regulatory T cells in long-lasting Graves disease. According to the study, TCR beta libraries were built with iRepertoire HTBI primers and CDR3-region Arm-PCR. Using its own MiXCR run on the multiplex PCR reads, TCRdb lists one record per CDR3 protein. The sample yields about 440,000 distinct CDR3 sequences, roughly 15% seen once. Regarding time point: newly diagnosed GD, antithyroid drugs for less than 3 months. RNA from PBMCs was the source of the TCR library. Separately, the same data were catalogued under a study of T cells in Graves' hyperthyroidism and ophthalmopathy.

Sequencing used peripheral blood mononuclear cells (PBMCs), obtained at new diagnosis, from a patient treated with antithyroid drugs. The receptor set was obtained from a woman younger than 30 with Graves disease.

Remarks on this clonotype: One base away lies a much larger clone, so this may be a sequencing read error. The chain joins TRBV7-9 to TRBJ2-1, with D uncertain. Germline V CDR1 and CDR2: SEHNR, FQNEAQ (reference sequence). The length of the CDR3 is 13 residues. Trimming pared 3 bases from V and 13 bases from J, leaving 16 bases between. The CDR3 reads CASSFALQETQFF. The CDR3 bases are TGTGCCAGCAGCTTCGCCCTACAAGAGACCCAGTTCTTC.

Many counts were recorded for this clonotype. The V and J genes are TRBV28 and TRBJ1-5; D is possibly TRBD1 (5 bases). Germline V gene sequence: CDR1 MDHEN, CDR2 SYDVKM. V was pared by 3 bases and J by 0 bases, with 12 bases between. This CDR3 has 16 residues. Here the CDR3 reads CASSFWTQHSNQPQHF. In DNA, the CDR3 is TGTGCCAGCAGTTTCTGGACACAACATAGCAATCAGCCCCAGCATTTT.

This clonotype appeared many times. The V gene is TRBV5-5, the J gene TRBJ1-1, with D perhaps matching TRBD1 (5 bases). The germline CDR1 and CDR2 sequences are SGHKS and YYEKEE (reference sequence). V was trimmed by 0 bases and J by 2 bases, leaving 14 bases between them. This CDR3 has 16 residues. As DNA, the CDR3 is TGTGCCAGCAGCTTGGTGGGGACCGGGACCAACACTGAAGCTTTCTTT. Protein sequence: CASSLVGTGTNTEAFF.

This clonotype was found many times. The chain couples TRBV12-3 or TRBV12-4 to TRBJ2-1; tentatively, D is TRBD2 (6 bases). The CDR3 extends over 17 amino acids. Between the trimmed V and J ends, which lost 7 bases and 1 base, there was a span of 20 bases. The DNA of the CDR3 is TGTGCCAGCAACACCATCGGGGGTAGCTCGTCCTACAATGAGCAGTTCTTC. Translation gives CASNTIGGSSSYNEQFF.

The gene calls are TRBV20-1 and TRBJ1-1, with D perhaps TRBD1 (6 bases). The germline V and J ends were trimmed by 0 bases and 0 bases, with 11 bases remaining between them. This CDR3 is 15 amino acids long. Germline V gene data show CDR1 as DFQATT and CDR2 as SNEGSKA (reference sequence). The CDR3 nucleotides are TGCAGTGCTAGAGATAGGGGGACAATGAACACTGAAGCTTTCTTT. Translating it yields CSARDRGTMNTEAFF.

This clonotype came up a few times. The rearrangement uses TRBV7-2 and TRBJ2-7; either TRBD1 or TRBD2 may supply D (5 bases each). The germline V gene encodes CDR1 SGHTA and CDR2 FQGNSA. CDR3 size: 14 residues. V lost 1 base, J lost 4 bases, and 11 bases lay in between. This CDR3 reads CASSLGGVPYEQYF. CDR3 nucleotides: TGTGCCAGCAGCTTAGGAGGGGTCCCATACGAGCAGTACTTC.

Many counts were recorded for this clonotype. The V gene is TRBV11-2, the J gene TRBJ2-7; 9 nucleotides line up with TRBD1. The CDR3 contains 19 residues. V lost 5 bases, J lost 3 bases, and 20 bases stayed unmatched. CDR1 and CDR2 from the germline V gene are SGHAT and FQNNGV. The DNA for the CDR3 is TGTGCCAGCAGCGGATCCGGGACAGGGACGTTGGGGCGAAGCTACGAGCAGTACTTC. It encodes CASSGSGTGTLGRSYEQYF.

J is TRBJ2-5 and V is TRBV5-1; 10 bases fit TRBD2. The germline gives CDR1 SGHRS, CDR2 YFSETQ. The CDR3 totals 17 residues. With 4 bases clipped from V and 3 bases from J, the junction kept 12 bases outside the gene matches. CDR3 protein: CASSPYTDLAGEETQYF. CDR3 DNA sequence: TGCGCCAGCAGCCCCTACACCGACCTAGCGGGAGAAGAGACCCAGTACTTC.

This clonotype was seen many times. The chain recombines TRBV28 with TRBJ1-4, with 8 bases that match TRBD1. The CDR3 is 15 residues long. Per the germline V gene, CDR1 is MDHEN and CDR2 is SYDVKM. Trimming took 6 bases from V and 4 from J; bases not matched to a gene: 7. The CDR3 sequence is CASSIGQGINEKLFF. CDR3 nucleotide sequence: TGTGCCAGCAGCATCGGACAGGGAATTAATGAAAAACTGTTTTTT.

The J gene is TRBJ2-1, the V gene TRBV7-8; 10 bases fit TRBD2. The V gene's germline CDR1 is SGHVS and CDR2 FQNEAQ. The CDR3 has 17 residues. With 3 bases clipped from V and 4 bases from J, the junction kept 9 bases outside the gene matches. Here the CDR3 reads CASSFILTSGAYNEQFF. DNA of the CDR3: TGTGCCAGCAGCTTTATTCTCACTAGCGGGGCTTACAATGAGCAGTTCTTC.